The source of this T cell receptor (beta chain) is a study of Graves' ophthalmopathy and Graves' hyperthyroidism. This CDR3 comprises 12 residues. Germline-derived CDR1 and CDR2 are SQVTM and ANQGSEA. Comment on this clonotype: This may be a read error: a much more frequent sequence differs by one nucleotide.

From RNA, the CDR3 regions of TCR beta chains were amplified and sequenced. HTBI-primed RT-PCR formed the first round, and a multiplex PCR formed the second. TCRdb analysed the multiplex PCR reads with MiXCR anew, one entry per CDR3 protein. Altogether 1 million to 1.3 million distinct CDR3 sequences are present, 35% to 45% being singletons, with the ten largest covering approximately 12%. Diagnoses were established from clinical symptoms, serum thyroxine, TRAb, thyroid ultrasound and orbital computed tomography. The sequenced sample consisted of peripheral blood or thyroid tissue (not recorded which). The sequence came from an adult man with Graves' hyperthyroidism. V gene TRBV29-1 combines with J gene TRBJ2-7; tentatively, D is TRBD1 (5 bases). CDR3 amino acids: CSVDTGSSEQYF. The CDR3 coding sequence is TGCAGCGTTGACACAGGATCCTCCGAGCAGTACTTC.